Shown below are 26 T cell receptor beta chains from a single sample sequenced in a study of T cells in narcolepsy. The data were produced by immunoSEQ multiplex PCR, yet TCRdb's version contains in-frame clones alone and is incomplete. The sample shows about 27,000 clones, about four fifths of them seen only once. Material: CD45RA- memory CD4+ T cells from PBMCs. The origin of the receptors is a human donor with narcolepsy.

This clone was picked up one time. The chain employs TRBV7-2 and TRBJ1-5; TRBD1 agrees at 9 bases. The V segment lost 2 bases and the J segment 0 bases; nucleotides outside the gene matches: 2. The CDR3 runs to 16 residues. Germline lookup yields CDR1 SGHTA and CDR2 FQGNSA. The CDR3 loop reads CASSLRQGGSNQPQHF. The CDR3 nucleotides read TGTGCCAGCAGCTTAAGACAGGGGGGTAGCAATCAGCCCCAGCATTTT. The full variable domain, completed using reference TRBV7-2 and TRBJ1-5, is GAGVSQSPSNKVTEKGKDVELRCDPISGHTALYWYRQSLGQGLEFLIYFQGNSAPDKSGLPSDRFSAERTGGSVSTLTIQRTQQEDSAVYLCASSLRQGGSNQPQHFGDGTRLSIL.

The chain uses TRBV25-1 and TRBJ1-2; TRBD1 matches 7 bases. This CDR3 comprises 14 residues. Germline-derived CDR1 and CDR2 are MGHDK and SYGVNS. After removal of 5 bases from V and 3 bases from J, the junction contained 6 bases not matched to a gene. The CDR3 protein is CASSSRGRDYGYTF. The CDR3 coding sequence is TGTGCCAGCAGTTCAAGGGGGCGAGACTATGGCTACACCTTC.

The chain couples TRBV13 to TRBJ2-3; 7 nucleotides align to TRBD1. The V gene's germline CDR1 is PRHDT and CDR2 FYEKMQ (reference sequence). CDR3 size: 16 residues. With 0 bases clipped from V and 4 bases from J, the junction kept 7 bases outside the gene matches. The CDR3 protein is CASSLGHHRGADTQYF. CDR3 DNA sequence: TGTGCCAGCAGCTTAGGTCACCACAGGGGCGCAGATACGCAGTATTTT.

The CDR3 sequence: CASSTRTGTNEKLFF. The CDR3 nucleotides are TGTGCCAGCAGCACTCGGACAGGGACGAATGAAAAACTGTTTTTT. The chain employs TRBV7-9 and TRBJ1-4; the match to TRBD1 covers 8 bases. Germline CDR1 is SEHNR and CDR2 is FQNEAQ (reference sequence). With V trimmed by 5 bases and J by 5 bases, 7 bases remained unmatched. This CDR3 comprises 15 residues.

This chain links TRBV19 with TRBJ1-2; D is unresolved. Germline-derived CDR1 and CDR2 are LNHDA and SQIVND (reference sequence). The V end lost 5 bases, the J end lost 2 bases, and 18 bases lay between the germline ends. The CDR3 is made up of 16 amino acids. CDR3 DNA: TGTGCCAGTAGTGTTAACGGGAAGAGGTTAAACTATGGCTACACCTTC. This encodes CASSVNGKRLNYGYTF.

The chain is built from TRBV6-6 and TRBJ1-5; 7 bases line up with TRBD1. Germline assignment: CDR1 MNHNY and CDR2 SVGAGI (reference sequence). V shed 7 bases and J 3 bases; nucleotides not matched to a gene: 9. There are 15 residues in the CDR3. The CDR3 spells CASKNSGTANQPQHF. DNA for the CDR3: TGTGCCAGCAAAAATTCCGGGACAGCCAATCAGCCCCAGCATTTT.

CDR3 sequence (DNA): TGTGCCAGTAGTAAAAGCGGGGGGACCCACAATGAGCAGTTCTTC. This encodes CASSKSGGTHNEQFF. The chain combines TRBV19 with TRBJ2-1; TRBD2 matches at 9 bases. This CDR3 contains 15 residues. After removal of 4 bases from V and 5 bases from J, the junction contained 6 bases not matched to a gene. Germline V gene lookup returns CDR1 LNHDA and CDR2 SQIVND (reference sequence).

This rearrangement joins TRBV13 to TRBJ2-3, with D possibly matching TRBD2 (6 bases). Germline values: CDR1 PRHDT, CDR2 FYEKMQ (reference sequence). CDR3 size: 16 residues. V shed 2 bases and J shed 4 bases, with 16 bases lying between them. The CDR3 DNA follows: TGTGCCAGCAGCTTAACGGGACTCACACGGGCAGATACGCAGTATTTT. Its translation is CASSLTGLTRADTQYF.

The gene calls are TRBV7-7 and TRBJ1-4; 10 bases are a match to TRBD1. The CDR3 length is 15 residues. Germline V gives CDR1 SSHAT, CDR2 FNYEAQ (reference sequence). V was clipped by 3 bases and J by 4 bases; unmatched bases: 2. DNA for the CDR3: TGTGCCAGCAGCTTGGGGACAGGGGATAATGAAAAACTGTTTTTT. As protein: CASSLGTGDNEKLFF.

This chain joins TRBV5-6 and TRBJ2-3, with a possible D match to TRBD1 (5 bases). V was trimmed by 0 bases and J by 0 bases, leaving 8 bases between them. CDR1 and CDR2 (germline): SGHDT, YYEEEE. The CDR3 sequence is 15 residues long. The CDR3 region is CASSLGRQSTDTQYF. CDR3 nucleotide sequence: TGTGCCAGCAGCTTGGGTCGACAGAGCACAGATACGCAGTATTTT.

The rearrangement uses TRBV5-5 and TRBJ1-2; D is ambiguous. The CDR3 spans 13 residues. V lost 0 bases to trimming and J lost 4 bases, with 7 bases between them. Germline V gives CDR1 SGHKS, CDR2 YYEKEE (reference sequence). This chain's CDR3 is CASSLATAYGYTF. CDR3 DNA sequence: TGTGCCAGCAGCTTGGCCACAGCCTATGGCTACACCTTC. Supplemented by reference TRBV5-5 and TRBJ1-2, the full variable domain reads DAGVTQSPTHLIKTRGQQVTLRCSPISGHKSVSWYQQVLGQGPQFIFQYYEKEERGRGNFPDRFSARQFPNYSSELNVNALLLGDSALYLCASSLATAYGYTFGSGTRLTVV.

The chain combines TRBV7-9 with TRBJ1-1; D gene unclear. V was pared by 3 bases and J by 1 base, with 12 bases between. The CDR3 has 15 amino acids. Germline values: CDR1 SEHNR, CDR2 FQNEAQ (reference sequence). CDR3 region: CASSFSHSPNTEAFF. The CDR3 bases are TGTGCCAGCAGCTTCAGTCACAGCCCGAACACTGAAGCTTTCTTT.

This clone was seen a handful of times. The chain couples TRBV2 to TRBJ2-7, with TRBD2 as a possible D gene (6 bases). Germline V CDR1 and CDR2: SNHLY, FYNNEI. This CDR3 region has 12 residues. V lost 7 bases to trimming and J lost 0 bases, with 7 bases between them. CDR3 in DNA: TGTGCCAGCAAGGAGGGCTCCTACGAGCAGTACTTC. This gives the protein CASKEGSYEQYF.

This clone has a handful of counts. CDR3 sequence: CASSLVRGSNTEAFF. Written as DNA, the CDR3 is TGCGCCAGCAGCTTGGTGCGGGGATCGAACACTGAAGCTTTCTTT. V is TRBV5-1 and J is TRBJ1-1; unclear D gene. CDR1 is SGHRS and CDR2 is YFSETQ in the germline V gene. V dropped 0 bases and J dropped 1 base, with 10 bases sitting between them. The CDR3 totals 15 residues.

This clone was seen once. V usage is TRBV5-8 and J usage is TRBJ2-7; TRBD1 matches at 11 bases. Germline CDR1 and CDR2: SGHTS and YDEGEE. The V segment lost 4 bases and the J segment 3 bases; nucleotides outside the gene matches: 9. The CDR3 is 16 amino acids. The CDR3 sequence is CASSKLTGTGGYEQYF. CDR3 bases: TGTGCCAGCAGCAAACTTACCGGGACAGGGGGCTACGAGCAGTACTTC.

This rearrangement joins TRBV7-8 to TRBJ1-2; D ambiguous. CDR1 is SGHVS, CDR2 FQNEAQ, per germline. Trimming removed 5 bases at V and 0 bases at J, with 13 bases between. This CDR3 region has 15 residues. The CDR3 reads CASSPDLLANYGYTF. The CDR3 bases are TGTGCCAGCAGCCCTGACCTATTAGCTAACTATGGCTACACCTTC.

The CDR3 bases are TGCAGCTTGACGCCGACTAGCGGGGGTGATACGCAGTATTTT. Translating it yields CSLTPTSGGDTQYF. The chain combines TRBV29-1 with TRBJ2-3; 12 bases map to TRBD2. V shed 8 bases and J 6 bases; nucleotides not matched to a gene: 9. The germline V gene encodes CDR1 SQVTM and CDR2 ANQGSEA. The CDR3 totals 14 residues.

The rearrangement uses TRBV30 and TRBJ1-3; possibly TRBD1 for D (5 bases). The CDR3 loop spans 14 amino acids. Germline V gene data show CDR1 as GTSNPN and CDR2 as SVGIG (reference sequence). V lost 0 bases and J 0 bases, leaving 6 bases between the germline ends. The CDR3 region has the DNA TGTGCCTGGAGTGTTAGGGGCTCTGGAAACACCATATATTTT. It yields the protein CAWSVRGSGNTIYF.

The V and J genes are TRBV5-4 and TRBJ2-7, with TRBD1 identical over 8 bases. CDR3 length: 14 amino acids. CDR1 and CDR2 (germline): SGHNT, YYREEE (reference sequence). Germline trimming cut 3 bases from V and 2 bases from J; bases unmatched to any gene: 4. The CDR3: CASSSKGQAYEQYF. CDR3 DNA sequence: TGTGCCAGCAGCTCGAAGGGACAGGCCTACGAGCAGTACTTC.

The CDR3 spells CASSPGLAGVNEQYF. Here the CDR3 DNA reads TGCGCCAGCAGCCCCGGACTAGCGGGGGTGAACGAGCAGTACTTC. This rearrangement joins TRBV4-1 to TRBJ2-7, with 13 bases aligning to TRBD2. CDR3 size: 15 residues. CDR1 and CDR2 (germline): MGHRA, YSYEKL. The V and J ends lost 4 bases and 5 bases, in that order; junction bases with no gene match: 5.

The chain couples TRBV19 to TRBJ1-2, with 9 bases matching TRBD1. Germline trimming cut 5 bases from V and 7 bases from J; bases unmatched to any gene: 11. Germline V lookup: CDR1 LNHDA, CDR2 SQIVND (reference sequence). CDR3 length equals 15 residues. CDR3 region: CASSPDPGQGSGYTF. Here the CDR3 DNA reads TGTGCCAGTAGTCCTGACCCGGGACAGGGCTCTGGCTACACCTTC.

CDR3 region: CASSLYGSYNEQFF. The CDR3 DNA reads as TGTGCCAGCAGCTTATACGGATCCTACAATGAGCAGTTCTTC. J is TRBJ2-1 and V is TRBV11-2, with D unclear. The germline V gene encodes CDR1 SGHAT and CDR2 FQNNGV. The CDR3 is 14 amino acids. V dropped 2 bases and J dropped 1 base, with 6 bases sitting between them.

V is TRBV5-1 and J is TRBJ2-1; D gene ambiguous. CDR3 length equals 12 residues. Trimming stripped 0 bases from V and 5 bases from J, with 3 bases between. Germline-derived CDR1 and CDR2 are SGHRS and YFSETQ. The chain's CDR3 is CASSLVHNEQFF. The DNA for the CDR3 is TGCGCCAGCAGCTTGGTACACAATGAGCAGTTCTTC.

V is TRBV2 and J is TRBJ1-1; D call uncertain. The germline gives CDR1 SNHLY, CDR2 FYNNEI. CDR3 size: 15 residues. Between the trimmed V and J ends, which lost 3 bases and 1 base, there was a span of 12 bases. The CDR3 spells CASSEVRARNTEAFF. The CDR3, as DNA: TGTGCCAGCAGTGAGGTGAGGGCCCGGAACACTGAAGCTTTCTTT. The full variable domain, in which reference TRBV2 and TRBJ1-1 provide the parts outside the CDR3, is EPEVTQTPSHQVTQMGQEVILRCVPISNHLYFYWYRQILGQKVEFLVSFYNNEISEKSEIFDDQFSVERPDGSNFTLKIRSTKLEDSAMYFCASSEVRARNTEAFFGQGTRLTVV.

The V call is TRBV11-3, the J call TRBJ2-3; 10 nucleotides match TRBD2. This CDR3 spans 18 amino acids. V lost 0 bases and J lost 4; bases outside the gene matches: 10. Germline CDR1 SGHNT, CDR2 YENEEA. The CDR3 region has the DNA TGTGCCAGCAGCTTAGATGCTTTTCAGCGGGGGGGGTCAGATACGCAGTATTTT. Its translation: CASSLDAFQRGGSDTQYF.

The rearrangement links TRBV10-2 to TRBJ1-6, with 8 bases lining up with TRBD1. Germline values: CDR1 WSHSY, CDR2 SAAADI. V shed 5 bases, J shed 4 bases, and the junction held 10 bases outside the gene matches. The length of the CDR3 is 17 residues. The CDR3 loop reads CASSPAKTGAYNSPLHF. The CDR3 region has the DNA TGCGCCAGCAGTCCCGCTAAGACAGGGGCGTATAATTCACCCCTCCACTTT.